This T cell receptor (beta chain) was retrieved from a study of blood T cell repertoires in COVID-19. Across the whole study: Sites across the United States, Italy and Spain contributed samples from acute and convalescent COVID-19.

In the original analysis: Reference gene primer amplification in the assay estimated nucleated cell counts. The data were produced by immunoSEQ multiplex PCR, yet TCRdb's version contains in-frame clones alone and is incomplete. The V and J calls and clone size are taken from that table; D and trimming were inferred from the DNA. Counted here are approximately 35,000 clones, about 90% occurring once; the ten biggest clones make up 11% to 15%. The receptor comes from a man aged 55 to 70 with active COVID-19. Input material: peripheral blood.

CDR3 in DNA: TGTGCCAGCAGCCCAGACGGGGTTTCGGACAATGAGCAGTTCTTC. It yields the protein CASSPDGVSDNEQFF. The V and J genes are TRBV11-3 and TRBJ2-1; D may be TRBD2 (5 bases). V lost 5 bases and J lost 5, with 16 bases in between. The CDR3 has 15 amino acids. Looked up from germline, CDR1 is SGHNT and CDR2 is YENEEA.